This T cell receptor (beta chain) was identified in a study of blood T cell repertoires in COVID-19. Study-level background: The analysed material was cDNA or gDNA that came from T cells, B-cell-depleted T cells, or PBMCs.

The V and J ends lost 0 bases and 1 base respectively, with 6 bases between them. CDR1 and CDR2 from the germline V gene are SGHTS and YDEGEE. The CDR3 has 14 residues. Assay: immunoSEQ multiplex PCR; the TCRdb copy retains only in-frame clones and omits some. Altogether some 88,000 clones are present, 85% being singletons, with the ten largest covering around 15%. Sequencing used peripheral blood. The receptor was isolated from a woman aged 70 to 79 with acute or convalescent COVID-19. The chain links TRBV5-8 to TRBJ2-3; a possible D gene is TRBD2 (5 bases). Written as DNA, the CDR3 is TGTGCCAGCAGCTTGGAGGGAGGCACAGATACGCAGTATTTT. It specifies CASSLEGGTDTQYF.